Shown below are 2 T cell receptor beta chains from a single sample sequenced in a study of blood T cell repertoires in COVID-19. The protocol was immunoSEQ multiplex PCR, while the TCRdb copy is restricted to in-frame clones and leaves out a portion. The sample contains approximately 74,000 clones, 91% of which appear only once. The specimen sequenced was peripheral blood. The source of these receptors is a woman aged 60-75 years with active COVID-19.

This chain links TRBV18 with TRBJ2-3; 12 bases map to TRBD1. V gave up 3 bases and J gave up 1 base; unmatched junction bases: 5. Germline loops: CDR1 KGHSH, CDR2 LQKENI. This CDR3 is 17 amino acids long. Here the CDR3 DNA reads TGTGCCAGCTCACCCCCCGGGACAGGGGGCCGCACAGATACGCAGTATTTT. As protein: CASSPPGTGGRTDTQYF.

As for this clone: Other DNA sequences in the same sample also yield this CDR3. The chain recombines TRBV5-1 with TRBJ2-7; TRBD2 might be the D (7 bases). The germline CDR1 and CDR2 sequences are SGHRS and YFSETQ. V was shortened by 3 bases and J by 6 bases, with 22 bases between the two germline ends. The CDR3 totals 16 residues. The CDR3 DNA sequence: TGCGCCAGCAGCTCCTCGTGGGGGCTAGGGGGGGGCGAGCAGTACTTC. Its protein product is CASSSSWGLGGGEQYF.